Sequencing of this TCR beta chain was carried out in a study of high-grade serous ovarian cancer treatment subgroups. Libraries were prepared by immunoSEQ multiplex PCR; TCRdb keeps only in-frame clonotypes and omits some of them. This table has about 12,000 clones, 88% appearing once. General observations from the study: Repertoire analysis covered CDR3 alone, not CDR1 or CDR2.

A word on this clone: Its specificity is not known.

The tumor samples were collected prior to definitive surgery or chemotherapy. Per the germline V gene, CDR1 is LNHNV and CDR2 is YYDKDF (reference sequence). Trimming stripped 5 bases from V and 7 bases from J, with 12 bases between. The CDR3 extends over 14 amino acids. The sequenced sample consisted of tumor tissue. This clonotype was sampled from a human donor with high-grade serous ovarian cancer. The V call is TRBV15, the J call TRBJ1-6; D not certain. CDR3 protein: CATSGQRPNSPLHF. Here the CDR3 DNA reads TGTGCCACCAGCGGCCAAAGGCCCAATTCACCCCTCCACTTT.